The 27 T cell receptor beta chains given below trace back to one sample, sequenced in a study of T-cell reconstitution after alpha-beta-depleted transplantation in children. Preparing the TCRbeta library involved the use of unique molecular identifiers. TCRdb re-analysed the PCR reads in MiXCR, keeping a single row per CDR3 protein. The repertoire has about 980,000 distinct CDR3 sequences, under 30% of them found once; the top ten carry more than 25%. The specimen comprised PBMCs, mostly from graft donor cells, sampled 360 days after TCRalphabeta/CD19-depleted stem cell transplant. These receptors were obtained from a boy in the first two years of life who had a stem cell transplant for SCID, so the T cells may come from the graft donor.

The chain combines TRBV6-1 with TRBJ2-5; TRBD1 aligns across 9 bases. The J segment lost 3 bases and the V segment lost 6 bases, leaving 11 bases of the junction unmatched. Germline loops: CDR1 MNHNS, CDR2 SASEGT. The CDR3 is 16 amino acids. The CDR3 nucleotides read TGTGCCAGCAGGGATTATCTGGGACAGGGAGAAGAGACCCAGTACTTC. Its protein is CASRDYLGQGEETQYF.

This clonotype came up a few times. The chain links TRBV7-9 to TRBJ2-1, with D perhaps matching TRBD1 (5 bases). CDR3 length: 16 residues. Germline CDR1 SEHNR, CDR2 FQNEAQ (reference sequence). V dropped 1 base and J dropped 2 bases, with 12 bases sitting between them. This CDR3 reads CASSLVPGMTYNEQFF. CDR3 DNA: TGTGCCAGCAGCTTAGTACCAGGGATGACCTACAATGAGCAGTTCTTC.

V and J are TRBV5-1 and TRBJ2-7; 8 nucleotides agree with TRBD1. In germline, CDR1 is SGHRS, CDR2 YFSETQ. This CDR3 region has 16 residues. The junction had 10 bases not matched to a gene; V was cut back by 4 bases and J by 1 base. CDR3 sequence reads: CASSNGQGAPSYEQYF. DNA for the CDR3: TGCGCCAGCAGCAACGGACAGGGAGCCCCATCCTACGAGCAGTACTTC.

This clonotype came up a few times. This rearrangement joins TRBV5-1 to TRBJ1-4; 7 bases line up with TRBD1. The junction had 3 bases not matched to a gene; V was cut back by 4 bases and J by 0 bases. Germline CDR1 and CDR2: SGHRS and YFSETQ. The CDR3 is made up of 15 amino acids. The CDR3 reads CASSQTGATNEKLFF. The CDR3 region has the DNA TGCGCCAGCAGCCAAACAGGGGCAACTAATGAAAAACTGTTTTTT.

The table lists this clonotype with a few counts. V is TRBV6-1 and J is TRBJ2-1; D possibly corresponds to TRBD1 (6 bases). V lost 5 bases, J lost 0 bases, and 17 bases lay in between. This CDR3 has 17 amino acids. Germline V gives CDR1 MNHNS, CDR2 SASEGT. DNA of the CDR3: TGTGCCAGCAGTCCCGACAGGCGTTCGAGCTCCTACAATGAGCAGTTCTTC. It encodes CASSPDRRSSSYNEQFF.

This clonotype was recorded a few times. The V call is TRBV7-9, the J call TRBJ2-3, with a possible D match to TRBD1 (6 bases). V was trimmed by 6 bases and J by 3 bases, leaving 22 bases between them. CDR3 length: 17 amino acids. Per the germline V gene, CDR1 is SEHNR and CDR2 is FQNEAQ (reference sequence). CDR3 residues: CASSTKPGASVTDTQYF. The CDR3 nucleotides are TGTGCCAGCAGTACTAAACCAGGGGCGAGTGTTACAGATACGCAGTATTTT.

CDR3 region: CASTTNRGSNTEAFF. CDR3 coding DNA: TGTGCCAGCACCACGAACAGGGGCTCGAACACTGAAGCTTTCTTT. The chain links TRBV7-2 to TRBJ1-1; 7 nucleotides line up with TRBD1. V trimming: 7 bases; J trimming: 1 base; junction bases outside the gene matches: 9. This CDR3 is 15 amino acids long. From germline, CDR1 is SGHTA and CDR2 FQGNSA.

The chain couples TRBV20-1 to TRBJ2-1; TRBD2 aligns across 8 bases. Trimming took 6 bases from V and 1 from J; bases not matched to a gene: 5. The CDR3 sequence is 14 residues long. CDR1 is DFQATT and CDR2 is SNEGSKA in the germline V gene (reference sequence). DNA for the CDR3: TGCAGTGCCGGGAGGGGTGAATCCTACAATGAGCAGTTCTTC. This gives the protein CSAGRGESYNEQFF.

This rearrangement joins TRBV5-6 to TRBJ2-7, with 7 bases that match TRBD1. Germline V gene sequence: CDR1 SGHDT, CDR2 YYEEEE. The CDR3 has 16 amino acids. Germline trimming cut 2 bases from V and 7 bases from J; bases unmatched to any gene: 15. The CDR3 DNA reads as TGTGCCAGCAGCTTAGGACGCAGGGGGATCCCGAGAGAGCAGTACTTC. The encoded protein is CASSLGRRGIPREQYF.

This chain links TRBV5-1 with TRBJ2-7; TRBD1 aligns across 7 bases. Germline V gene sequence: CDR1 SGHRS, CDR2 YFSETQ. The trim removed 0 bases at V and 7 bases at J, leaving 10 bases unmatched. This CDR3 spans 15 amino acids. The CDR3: CASSLARGGPGEQYF. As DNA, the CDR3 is TGCGCCAGCAGCTTGGCCAGAGGGGGCCCTGGGGAGCAGTACTTC.

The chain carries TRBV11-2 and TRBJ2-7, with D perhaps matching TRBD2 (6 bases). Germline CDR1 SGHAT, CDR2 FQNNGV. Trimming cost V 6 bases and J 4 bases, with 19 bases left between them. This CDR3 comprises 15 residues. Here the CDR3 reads CASRSGVAGVYEQYF. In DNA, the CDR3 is TGTGCCAGCAGATCGGGGGTGGCCGGTGTTTACGAGCAGTACTTC.

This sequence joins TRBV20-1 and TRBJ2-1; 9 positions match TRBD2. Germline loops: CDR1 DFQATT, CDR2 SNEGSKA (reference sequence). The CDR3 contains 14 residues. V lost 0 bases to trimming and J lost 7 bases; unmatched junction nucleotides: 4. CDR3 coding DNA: TGCAGTGCTAGAGATCTAGCGGGGCTTAATGAGCAGTTCTTC. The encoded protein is CSARDLAGLNEQFF.

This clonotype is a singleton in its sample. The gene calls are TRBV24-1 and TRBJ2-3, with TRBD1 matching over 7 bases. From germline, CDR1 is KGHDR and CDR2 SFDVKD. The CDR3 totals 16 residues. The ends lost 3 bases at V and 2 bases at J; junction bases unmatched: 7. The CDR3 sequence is CATSDPRQGPTDTQYF. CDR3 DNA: TGTGCCACCAGTGATCCTAGACAGGGACCCACAGATACGCAGTATTTT.

CDR3 protein: CASSPAGGQYEDTQYF. CDR3 DNA sequence: TGTGCCAGCAGTCCCGCGGGGGGCCAGTATGAAGATACGCAGTATTTT. The chain is built from TRBV6-1 and TRBJ2-3; 8 bases fit TRBD2. CDR1 is MNHNS, CDR2 SASEGT, per germline. This CDR3 has 16 amino acids. The junction had 12 bases not matched to a gene; V was cut back by 5 bases and J by 5 bases.

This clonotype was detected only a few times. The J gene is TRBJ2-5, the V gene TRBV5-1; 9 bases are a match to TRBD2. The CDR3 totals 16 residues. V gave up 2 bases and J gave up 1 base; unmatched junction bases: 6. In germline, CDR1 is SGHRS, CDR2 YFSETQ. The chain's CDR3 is CASSFGLAGFQETQYF. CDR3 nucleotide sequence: TGCGCCAGCAGCTTCGGGCTAGCGGGGTTCCAAGAGACCCAGTACTTC.

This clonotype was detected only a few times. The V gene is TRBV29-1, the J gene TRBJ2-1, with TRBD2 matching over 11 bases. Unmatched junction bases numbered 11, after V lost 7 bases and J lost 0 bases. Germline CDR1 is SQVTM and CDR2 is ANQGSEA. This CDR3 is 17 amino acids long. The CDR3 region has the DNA TGCAGCGCTCATCACCCGACTAGCGGGGTCTCCTACAATGAGCAGTTCTTC. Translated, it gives CSAHHPTSGVSYNEQFF.

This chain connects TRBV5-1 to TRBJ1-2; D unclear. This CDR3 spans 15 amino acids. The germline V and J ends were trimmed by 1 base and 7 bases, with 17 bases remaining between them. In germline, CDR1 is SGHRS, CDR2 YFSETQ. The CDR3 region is CASSLLIPEKSGYTF. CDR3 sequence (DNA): TGCGCCAGCAGCTTGTTAATTCCGGAGAAGAGTGGCTACACCTTC.

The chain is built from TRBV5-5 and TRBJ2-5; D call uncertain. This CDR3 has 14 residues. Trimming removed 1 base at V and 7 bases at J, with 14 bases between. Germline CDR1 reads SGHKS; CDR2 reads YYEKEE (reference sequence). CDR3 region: CASSLSSLARTQYF. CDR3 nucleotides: TGTGCCAGCAGCTTGAGTAGCCTGGCGAGGACCCAGTACTTC. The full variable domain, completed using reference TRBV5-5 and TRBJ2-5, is DAGVTQSPTHLIKTRGQQVTLRCSPISGHKSVSWYQQVLGQGPQFIFQYYEKEERGRGNFPDRFSARQFPNYSSELNVNALLLGDSALYLCASSLSSLARTQYFGPGTRLLVL.

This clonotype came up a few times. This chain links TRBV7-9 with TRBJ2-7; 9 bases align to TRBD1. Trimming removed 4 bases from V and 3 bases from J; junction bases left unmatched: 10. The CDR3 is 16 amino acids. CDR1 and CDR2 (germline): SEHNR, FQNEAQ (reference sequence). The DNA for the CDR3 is TGTGCCAGCAGCTACCTGTTTGACAGGGGGATCTACGAGCAGTACTTC. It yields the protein CASSYLFDRGIYEQYF.

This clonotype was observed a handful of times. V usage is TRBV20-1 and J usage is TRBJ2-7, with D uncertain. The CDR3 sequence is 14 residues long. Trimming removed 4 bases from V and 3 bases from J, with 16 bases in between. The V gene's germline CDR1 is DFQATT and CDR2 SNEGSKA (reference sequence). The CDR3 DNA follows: TGCAGTGCTATTGACACCTTAAACCTCTACGAGCAGTACTTC. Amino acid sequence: CSAIDTLNLYEQYF.

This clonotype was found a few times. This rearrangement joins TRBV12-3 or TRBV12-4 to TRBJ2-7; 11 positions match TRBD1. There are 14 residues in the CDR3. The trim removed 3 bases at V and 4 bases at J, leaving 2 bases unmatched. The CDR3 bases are TGTGCCAGCAGTTTCGGGGACAGGGGGTACGAGCAGTACTTC. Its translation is CASSFGDRGYEQYF.

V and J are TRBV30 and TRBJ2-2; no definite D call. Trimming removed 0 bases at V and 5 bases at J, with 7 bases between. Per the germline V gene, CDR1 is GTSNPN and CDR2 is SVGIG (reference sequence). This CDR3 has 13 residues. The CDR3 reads CAWSVFQTGELFF. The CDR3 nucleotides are TGTGCCTGGAGTGTTTTCCAAACCGGGGAGCTGTTTTTT. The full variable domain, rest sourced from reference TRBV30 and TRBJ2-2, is SQTIHQWPATLVQPVGSPLSLECTVEGTSNPNLYWYRQAAGRGLQLLFYSVGIGQISSEVPQNLSASRPQDRQFILSSKKLLLSDSGFYLCAWSVFQTGELFFGEGSRLTVL.

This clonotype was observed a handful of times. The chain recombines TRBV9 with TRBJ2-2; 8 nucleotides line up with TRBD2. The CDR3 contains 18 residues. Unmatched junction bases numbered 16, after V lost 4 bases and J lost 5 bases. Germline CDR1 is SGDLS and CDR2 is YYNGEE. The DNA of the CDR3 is TGTGCCAGCAGCACAACCTACCTAACGGGCGGGGGGACCGGGGAGCTGTTTTTT. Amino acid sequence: CASSTTYLTGGGTGELFF.

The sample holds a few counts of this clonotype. The CDR3 nucleotides read TGTGCCAGCAGCCCAAAGCGGGGGGAACGCAATGAGCAGTTCTTC. Its translation: CASSPKRGERNEQFF. The rearrangement links TRBV6-2 or TRBV6-3 to TRBJ2-1; 9 bases line up with TRBD2. The V and J ends lost 6 bases and 6 bases, in that order; junction bases with no gene match: 9. In germline, CDR1 is MNHEY, CDR2 SVGEGT. The CDR3 spans 15 residues.

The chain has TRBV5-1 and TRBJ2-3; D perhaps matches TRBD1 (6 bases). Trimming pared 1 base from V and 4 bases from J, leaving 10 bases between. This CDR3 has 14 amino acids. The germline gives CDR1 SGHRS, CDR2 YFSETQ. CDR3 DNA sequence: TGCGCCAGCAGCTTGCAGGGGTCCCCAGATACGCAGTATTTT. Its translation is CASSLQGSPDTQYF.

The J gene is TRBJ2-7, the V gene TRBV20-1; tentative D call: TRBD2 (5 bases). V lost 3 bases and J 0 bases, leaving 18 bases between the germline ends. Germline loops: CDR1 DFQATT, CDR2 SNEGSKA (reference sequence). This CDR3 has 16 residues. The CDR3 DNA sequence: TGCAGTGCTAGGCCCCCCCTAGTAGGAGGCTCCTACGAGCAGTACTTC. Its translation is CSARPPLVGGSYEQYF.

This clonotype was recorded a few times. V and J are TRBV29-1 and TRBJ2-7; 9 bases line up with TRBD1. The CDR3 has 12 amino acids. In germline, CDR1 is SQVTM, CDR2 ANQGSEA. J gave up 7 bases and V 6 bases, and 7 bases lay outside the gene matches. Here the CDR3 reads CSVRTGAWEQYF. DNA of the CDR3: TGCAGCGTGCGGACAGGGGCATGGGAGCAGTACTTC.